The present T cell receptor (beta chain) was sequenced within a study of beta chain features in type 1 diabetes. Notes on the study in general: In type 1 diabetes patients, VDJ junctions had fewer insertions; deletions at these junctions were more frequent. Sampled from patients, naive, central memory and Treg TCRB repertoires appeared more similar than those sampled from healthy donors. All four CD4+ subsets of Type 1 diabetes patients contained TCRB CDR3s that were moderately but significantly shorter.

This clone was observed a handful of times. As yet, its antigen is unknown. TCRB transcripts that were expressed got sequenced, as all of the isolated RNA had been reverse transcribed. Sequencing used immunoSEQ multiplex PCR; TCRdb keeps in-frame clones, though not all of them. The sample records 450,000 to 600,000 clones, about 32% being singletons. Averaging about 116 mL, one heparinised blood draw came from each individual donor. The germline V and J ends were trimmed by 5 bases and 3 bases, with 16 bases remaining between them. The germline V gene encodes CDR1 ENHRY and CDR2 SYGVKD. The CDR3 sequence is 15 residues long.

This TCR derives from a man younger than 30 in good health. The material sequenced was naive CD4+ T cells from blood. The V gene is TRBV10-3, the J gene TRBJ2-5; possibly TRBD1 or TRBD2 for D (5 bases each). The CDR3, as DNA: TGTGCCATCAGTCGACGGGGCGGAAGGGAAGAGACCCAGTACTTC. This sequence encodes CAISRRGGREETQYF.